These 31 T cell receptor beta chains were sequenced from one sample in a study of T cell repertoires in cytomegalovirus infection. MiXCR, run by TCRdb on the reads, gives a single entry per CDR3 protein. The data contain 150,000 to 200,000 distinct CDR3 sequences, under 30% of them singletons. The material sequenced was PBMCs. These receptors came from a human donor in good health (CMV status not recorded). Some clones in this sample may be carry-over from other donors' samples.

The rearrangement uses TRBV12-3 or TRBV12-4 and TRBJ1-2, with 7 bases identical to TRBD1. CDR3 length: 13 residues. V lost 2 bases, J lost 9 bases, and 6 bases stayed unmatched. CDR3 sequence (DNA): TGTGCCAGCAGTTTAAGCACAGGGGAACGCTACACCTTC. Protein sequence: CASSLSTGERYTF.

This clonotype showed up just a few times. This rearrangement joins TRBV27 to TRBJ2-7; 9 positions match TRBD1. This CDR3 comprises 15 residues. After removal of 5 bases from V and 2 bases from J, the junction contained 7 bases not matched to a gene. Per the germline V gene, CDR1 is MNHEY and CDR2 is SMNVEV (reference sequence). CDR3 in DNA: TGTGCCAGCAGTCGCTCCGGGACAGGGCCCTACGAGCAGTACTTC. Residues: CASSRSGTGPYEQYF.

This clonotype was seen more than once but under ten times. The rearrangement joins TRBV11-1 to TRBJ2-7; TRBD2 agrees at 11 bases. V lost 5 bases, J lost 2 bases, and 5 bases stayed unmatched. CDR3 size: 15 residues. CDR1 is SGHAT and CDR2 is FQDESV in the germline V gene (reference sequence). The CDR3 bases are TGTGCCAGCAGCCGGGGGACTAGCGGTACCTACGAGCAGTACTTC. Protein: CASSRGTSGTYEQYF.

The table lists this clonotype with a few counts. This chain joins TRBV12-3 or TRBV12-4 and TRBJ1-2, with TRBD1 matching 9 bases. V was pared by 11 bases and J by 8 bases, with 9 bases of the junction left unmatched. This CDR3 has 12 residues. The CDR3 loop is CAGKRTGAGYTF. DNA for the CDR3: TGTGCCGGTAAAAGGACAGGGGCCGGCTACACCTTC.

The J gene is TRBJ2-7, the V gene TRBV30; TRBD2 matches at 8 bases. CDR1 and CDR2 from the germline V gene are GTSNPN and SVGIG (reference sequence). This CDR3 is built from 12 residues. J lost 6 bases, V lost 0 bases, and 1 base had no gene match. The CDR3 region is CAWSVGTSEQYF. Written as DNA, the CDR3 is TGTGCCTGGAGTGTAGGGACTAGCGAGCAGTACTTC. Complete variable domain (other parts from reference TRBV30 and TRBJ2-7): SQTIHQWPATLVQPVGSPLSLECTVEGTSNPNLYWYRQAAGRGLQLLFYSVGIGQISSEVPQNLSASRPQDRQFILSSKKLLLSDSGFYLCAWSVGTSEQYFGPGTRLTVT.

The J gene is TRBJ2-3, the V gene TRBV12-3 or TRBV12-4; D remains unclear. This CDR3 contains 13 residues. Trimming removed 5 bases from V and 6 bases from J, with 12 bases in between. CDR3 bases: TGTGCCAGCAGTATCGATGGGCGGGATACGCAGTATTTT. Translation gives CASSIDGRDTQYF.

This clonotype was detected many times. This sequence joins TRBV7-6 and TRBJ2-3, with 15 bases matching TRBD2. CDR1 and CDR2 from the germline V gene are SGHVS and FNYEAQ. V shed 5 bases and J 0 bases; nucleotides not matched to a gene: 6. The CDR3 length is 18 residues. The CDR3 DNA is TGTGCCAGCAGCGCCGGGACTAGCGGGGGGACTAGCACAGATACGCAGTATTTT. This translates into CASSAGTSGGTSTDTQYF.

The rearrangement uses TRBV11-2 and TRBJ2-5, with 7 bases matching TRBD2. Germline-derived CDR1 and CDR2 are SGHAT and FQNNGV. V lost 5 bases to trimming and J lost 8 bases; unmatched junction nucleotides: 5. The CDR3 spans 12 residues. This CDR3 reads CASSGGVGTQYF. The CDR3 coding sequence is TGTGCCAGCAGCGGGGGGGTCGGTACCCAGTACTTC. The whole variable domain, filled in from reference TRBV11-2 and TRBJ2-5, reads EAGVAQSPRYKIIEKRQSVAFWCNPISGHATLYWYQQILGQGPKLLIQFQNNGVVDDSQLPKDRFSAERLKGVDSTLKIQPAKLEDSAVYLCASSGGVGTQYFGPGTRLLVL.

This clonotype was observed a few times. V usage is TRBV6-2 or TRBV6-3 and J usage is TRBJ1-1; 7 bases map to TRBD1. Germline assignment: CDR1 MNHEY and CDR2 SVGEGT. V lost 4 bases and J lost 0; bases outside the gene matches: 11. The CDR3 sequence is 17 residues long. The CDR3 bases are TGTGCCAGCAGTTCCGACAGGGTAGAGAGCATGAACACTGAAGCTTTCTTT. It translates to CASSSDRVESMNTEAFF.

This clonotype was counted a few times. The CDR3 coding sequence is TGTGCCAGCAGCCAAGATCTGTGGGATGGCTACACCTTC. Translating gives CASSQDLWDGYTF. The chain employs TRBV4-2 and TRBJ1-2; no definite D call. This CDR3 has 13 residues. From germline, CDR1 is LGHNA and CDR2 YNFKEQ. V shed 0 bases and J shed 6 bases, with 8 bases lying between them.

This clonotype was detected ten times or more. V is TRBV7-2 and J is TRBJ1-3; a weak D match, TRBD1 (5 bases). Germline CDR1 SGHTA, CDR2 FQGNSA. V lost 4 bases, J lost 2 bases, and 6 bases lay in between. The CDR3 contains 13 residues. CDR3 protein: CASSSGTGNTIYF. CDR3 DNA sequence: TGTGCCAGCAGCTCAGGGACTGGAAACACCATATATTTT.

This clonotype was counted only a few times. The chain couples TRBV3-1 to TRBJ2-5; D is uncertain. Per germline, CDR1 LGHDT and CDR2 YNNKEL (reference sequence). Deletions cut 0 bases from V and 4 bases from J, with 12 bases between. This CDR3 contains 15 residues. This chain's CDR3 is CASSQDLGDGETQYF. The CDR3, as DNA: TGTGCCAGCAGCCAAGATCTGGGCGATGGAGAGACCCAGTACTTC.

In this sample, this clonotype turned up many times. Written as DNA, the CDR3 is TGTGCCAGCAGCTTAGCCCCCACTAGCGGGGGCAATGCAGATACGCAGTATTTT. It codes for CASSLAPTSGGNADTQYF. V gene TRBV7-2 combines with J gene TRBJ2-3; 11 positions match TRBD2. The CDR3 runs to 18 residues. After removal of 0 bases from V and 4 bases from J, the junction contained 9 bases not matched to a gene. CDR1 SGHTA and CDR2 FQGNSA come from the germline V gene. Looking up the rest from reference TRBV7-2 and TRBJ2-3 gives the full variable domain: GAGVSQSPSNKVTEKGKDVELRCDPISGHTALYWYRQSLGQGLEFLIYFQGNSAPDKSGLPSDRFSAERTGGSVSTLTIQRTQQEDSAVYLCASSLAPTSGGNADTQYFGPGTRLTVL.

This clonotype occurred a few times. The rearrangement uses TRBV10-3 and TRBJ1-2; TRBD1 agrees at 9 bases. Germline trimming cut 2 bases from V and 2 bases from J; bases unmatched to any gene: 3. CDR1 ENHRY and CDR2 SYGVKD come from the germline V gene. There are 15 residues in the CDR3. The chain's CDR3 is CAISEGQGYNYGYTF. The DNA for the CDR3 is TGTGCCATCAGTGAGGGACAGGGGTACAACTATGGCTACACCTTC.

V usage is TRBV5-1 and J usage is TRBJ2-5; no clear D. The length of the CDR3 is 14 residues. Trimming pared 2 bases from V and 9 bases from J, leaving 17 bases between. Germline V gene sequence: CDR1 SGHRS, CDR2 YFSETQ. DNA of the CDR3: TGCGCCAGCAGCTTTGACGGATCCACCGGAGCCCAGTACTTC. Its protein product is CASSFDGSTGAQYF.

V gene TRBV29-1 combines with J gene TRBJ2-1; D is undetermined. V was clipped by 4 bases and J by 5 bases, with 15 bases between them. The CDR3 is 14 residues long. The germline CDR1 and CDR2 sequences are SQVTM and ANQGSEA. The chain's CDR3 is CSVGLDLLDNEQFF. The DNA for the CDR3 is TGCAGCGTTGGGTTGGACCTACTGGACAATGAGCAGTTCTTC.

Here the CDR3 DNA reads TGTGCCAGCACCCTCCAGACGGGCTCTGGGGCCAACGTCCTGACTTTC. Translated, it gives CASTLQTGSGANVLTF. The chain has TRBV7-3 and TRBJ2-6; D remains unclear. Trimming took off 7 bases at V and 0 bases at J, with 13 bases between the two ends. Germline-derived CDR1 and CDR2 are SGHTA and FQGTGA. The CDR3 spans 16 residues.

The table lists this clonotype with a few counts. This CDR3 is CASSQDRGSLNTEAFF. The CDR3 coding sequence is TGTGCCAGCAGCCAAGATCGGGGGTCATTGAACACTGAAGCTTTCTTT. The rearrangement links TRBV14 to TRBJ1-1, with a tentative D call TRBD1 (5 bases). The CDR3 totals 16 residues. Germline V gene lookup returns CDR1 SGHDN and CDR2 FVKESK. V lost 0 bases and J lost 0, with 11 bases in between.

A word on this clonotype: A clone one base away is much larger, so this may be a read error. The chain recombines TRBV5-3 with TRBJ2-1, with a tentative D call TRBD2 (5 bases). TRBV5-3 is classed as an ORF, of uncertain function. This CDR3 is built from 14 residues. V was pared by 8 bases and J by 3 bases, with 15 bases between. The CDR3 loop reads CASCAGLDYNEQFF. The CDR3 DNA follows: TGTGCCAGCTGCGCTGGACTGGACTACAATGAGCAGTTCTTC.

The chain uses TRBV20-1 and TRBJ2-1; 11 bases fit TRBD2. Germline loops: CDR1 DFQATT, CDR2 SNEGSKA (reference sequence). V dropped 1 base and J dropped 0; count of bases not matched to a gene: 8. The CDR3 has 18 residues. The CDR3 DNA reads TGCAGTGCTAGAGGTGTAGCGGGGGGGCCTAACTCCTACAATGAGCAGTTCTTC. Translating it yields CSARGVAGGPNSYNEQFF.

V is TRBV7-2 and J is TRBJ1-5, with D perhaps TRBD1 (5 bases). V dropped 1 base and J dropped 10 bases, with 14 bases sitting between them. CDR1 is SGHTA and CDR2 is FQGNSA in the germline V gene. The CDR3 is 14 residues long. The CDR3 loop is CASSLVETAIPQHF. CDR3 DNA: TGTGCCAGCAGCTTAGTGGAGACAGCCATCCCCCAGCATTTT.

This clonotype has just a few counts. This rearrangement joins TRBV2 to TRBJ1-5; tentatively, D is TRBD1 (5 bases). V was pared by 7 bases and J by 4 bases, with 14 bases between. Germline CDR1 and CDR2: SNHLY and FYNNEI. This CDR3 region has 14 residues. CDR3 protein: CASNAGAVNQPQHF. For the CDR3, the DNA is TGTGCCAGCAACGCTGGGGCTGTTAATCAGCCCCAGCATTTT.

In this sample, this clonotype turned up a few times. The chain has TRBV28 and TRBJ2-6; D is unclear. Germline V CDR1 and CDR2: MDHEN, SYDVKM. The length of the CDR3 is 14 residues. The ends were cut back, 6 bases at V and 4 bases at J, with 10 bases in the middle. The CDR3 protein is CASRDPPGANVLTF. The CDR3 nucleotides read TGTGCCAGCAGAGACCCCCCGGGGGCCAACGTCCTGACTTTC.

The chain links TRBV6-5 to TRBJ2-5; 7 bases match TRBD2. Germline V gene sequence: CDR1 MNHEY, CDR2 SVGAGI. The CDR3 runs 14 residues. V lost 2 bases, J lost 2 bases, and 2 bases stayed unmatched. CDR3 nucleotide sequence: TGTGCCAGCAGTTACAGGCGGGGGCAAGAGACCCAGTACTTC. Its translation: CASSYRRGQETQYF.

This clonotype was counted at least ten times. This sequence joins TRBV19 and TRBJ2-1; TRBD1 or TRBD2 may be the D gene (5 bases each). The CDR3 loop spans 14 amino acids. V lost 3 bases, J lost 6 bases, and 12 bases lay in between. Germline CDR1 and CDR2: LNHDA and SQIVND (reference sequence). CDR3 sequence: CASSIQAGSNEQFF. In DNA form, the CDR3 reads TGTGCCAGTAGTATTCAGGCAGGGAGCAATGAGCAGTTCTTC.

This clonotype was counted ten times or more. The genes are TRBV7-2 and TRBJ1-2, with a tentative D call TRBD1 (5 bases). V shed 4 bases and J shed 2 bases, with 11 bases lying between them. This CDR3 is 14 amino acids long. Germline CDR1 is SGHTA and CDR2 is FQGNSA. CDR3 nucleotides: TGTGCCAGCAGCTCGGGACGGACGAACTATGGCTACACCTTC. Translation gives CASSSGRTNYGYTF.

This clonotype was counted a few times. The J gene is TRBJ1-1, the V gene TRBV19; 8 bases are a match to TRBD1. V gave up 8 bases and J gave up 5 bases; unmatched junction bases: 16. The germline CDR1 and CDR2 sequences are LNHDA and SQIVND (reference sequence). CDR3 length: 16 residues. CDR3 amino acids: CASSDWGAGGGTEAFF. In nucleotides, the CDR3 is TGTGCCAGTTCAGACTGGGGGGCAGGGGGCGGAACTGAAGCTTTCTTT.

This clonotype was recorded a few times. This chain uses TRBV5-4 with TRBJ2-5; 11 bases agree with TRBD2. J gave up 2 bases and V 7 bases, and 7 bases lay outside the gene matches. This CDR3 has 15 amino acids. The V gene's germline CDR1 is SGHNT and CDR2 YYREEE (reference sequence). The CDR3: CASASGTSGQETQYF. CDR3 DNA: TGTGCCAGCGCGTCCGGGACTAGCGGACAAGAGACCCAGTACTTC.

The chain joins TRBV6-2 or TRBV6-3 to TRBJ2-7, with 7 nucleotides matching TRBD1. Germline values: CDR1 MNHEY, CDR2 SVGEGT. After removal of 5 bases from V and 6 bases from J, the junction contained 7 bases not matched to a gene. The CDR3 loop spans 13 amino acids. As DNA, the CDR3 is TGTGCCAGCAGTCCCCGACAGGGTAGCGAGCAGTACTTC. Amino acid sequence: CASSPRQGSEQYF.

This clonotype occurred a few times. V usage is TRBV19 and J usage is TRBJ2-6, with 7 bases identical to TRBD1. The V gene end was trimmed by 0 bases and the J gene end by 4 bases; junction bases not matched to a gene: 9. Germline CDR1 LNHDA, CDR2 SQIVND (reference sequence). The CDR3 spans 18 residues. CDR3 sequence: CASSIDYRGYSGANVLTF. The CDR3 DNA reads TGTGCCAGTAGTATAGATTACAGGGGCTACTCCGGGGCCAACGTCCTGACTTTC.

This clonotype was observed a handful of times. V is TRBV6-1 and J is TRBJ2-2, with 12 bases fitting TRBD2. Germline V gene data show CDR1 as MNHNS and CDR2 as SASEGT. The CDR3 runs 17 residues. Trimming removed 5 bases from V and 0 bases from J; junction bases left unmatched: 4. CDR3 sequence reads: CASSLTSGGANTGELFF. The CDR3 DNA sequence: TGTGCCAGCAGTTTGACTAGCGGGGGAGCGAACACCGGGGAGCTGTTTTTT.